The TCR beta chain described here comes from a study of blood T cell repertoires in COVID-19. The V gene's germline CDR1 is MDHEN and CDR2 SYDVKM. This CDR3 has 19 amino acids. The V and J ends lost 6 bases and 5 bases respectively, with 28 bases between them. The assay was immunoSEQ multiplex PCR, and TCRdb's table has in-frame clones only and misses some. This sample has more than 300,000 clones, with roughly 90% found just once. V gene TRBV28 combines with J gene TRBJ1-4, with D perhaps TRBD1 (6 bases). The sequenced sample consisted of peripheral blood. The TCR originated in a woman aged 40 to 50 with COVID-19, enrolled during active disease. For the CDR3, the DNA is TGTGCCAGCAGCTACACTCCCTTTATCACCGCCAGGGGAAATGAAAAACTGTTTTTT. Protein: CASSYTPFITARGNEKLFF.